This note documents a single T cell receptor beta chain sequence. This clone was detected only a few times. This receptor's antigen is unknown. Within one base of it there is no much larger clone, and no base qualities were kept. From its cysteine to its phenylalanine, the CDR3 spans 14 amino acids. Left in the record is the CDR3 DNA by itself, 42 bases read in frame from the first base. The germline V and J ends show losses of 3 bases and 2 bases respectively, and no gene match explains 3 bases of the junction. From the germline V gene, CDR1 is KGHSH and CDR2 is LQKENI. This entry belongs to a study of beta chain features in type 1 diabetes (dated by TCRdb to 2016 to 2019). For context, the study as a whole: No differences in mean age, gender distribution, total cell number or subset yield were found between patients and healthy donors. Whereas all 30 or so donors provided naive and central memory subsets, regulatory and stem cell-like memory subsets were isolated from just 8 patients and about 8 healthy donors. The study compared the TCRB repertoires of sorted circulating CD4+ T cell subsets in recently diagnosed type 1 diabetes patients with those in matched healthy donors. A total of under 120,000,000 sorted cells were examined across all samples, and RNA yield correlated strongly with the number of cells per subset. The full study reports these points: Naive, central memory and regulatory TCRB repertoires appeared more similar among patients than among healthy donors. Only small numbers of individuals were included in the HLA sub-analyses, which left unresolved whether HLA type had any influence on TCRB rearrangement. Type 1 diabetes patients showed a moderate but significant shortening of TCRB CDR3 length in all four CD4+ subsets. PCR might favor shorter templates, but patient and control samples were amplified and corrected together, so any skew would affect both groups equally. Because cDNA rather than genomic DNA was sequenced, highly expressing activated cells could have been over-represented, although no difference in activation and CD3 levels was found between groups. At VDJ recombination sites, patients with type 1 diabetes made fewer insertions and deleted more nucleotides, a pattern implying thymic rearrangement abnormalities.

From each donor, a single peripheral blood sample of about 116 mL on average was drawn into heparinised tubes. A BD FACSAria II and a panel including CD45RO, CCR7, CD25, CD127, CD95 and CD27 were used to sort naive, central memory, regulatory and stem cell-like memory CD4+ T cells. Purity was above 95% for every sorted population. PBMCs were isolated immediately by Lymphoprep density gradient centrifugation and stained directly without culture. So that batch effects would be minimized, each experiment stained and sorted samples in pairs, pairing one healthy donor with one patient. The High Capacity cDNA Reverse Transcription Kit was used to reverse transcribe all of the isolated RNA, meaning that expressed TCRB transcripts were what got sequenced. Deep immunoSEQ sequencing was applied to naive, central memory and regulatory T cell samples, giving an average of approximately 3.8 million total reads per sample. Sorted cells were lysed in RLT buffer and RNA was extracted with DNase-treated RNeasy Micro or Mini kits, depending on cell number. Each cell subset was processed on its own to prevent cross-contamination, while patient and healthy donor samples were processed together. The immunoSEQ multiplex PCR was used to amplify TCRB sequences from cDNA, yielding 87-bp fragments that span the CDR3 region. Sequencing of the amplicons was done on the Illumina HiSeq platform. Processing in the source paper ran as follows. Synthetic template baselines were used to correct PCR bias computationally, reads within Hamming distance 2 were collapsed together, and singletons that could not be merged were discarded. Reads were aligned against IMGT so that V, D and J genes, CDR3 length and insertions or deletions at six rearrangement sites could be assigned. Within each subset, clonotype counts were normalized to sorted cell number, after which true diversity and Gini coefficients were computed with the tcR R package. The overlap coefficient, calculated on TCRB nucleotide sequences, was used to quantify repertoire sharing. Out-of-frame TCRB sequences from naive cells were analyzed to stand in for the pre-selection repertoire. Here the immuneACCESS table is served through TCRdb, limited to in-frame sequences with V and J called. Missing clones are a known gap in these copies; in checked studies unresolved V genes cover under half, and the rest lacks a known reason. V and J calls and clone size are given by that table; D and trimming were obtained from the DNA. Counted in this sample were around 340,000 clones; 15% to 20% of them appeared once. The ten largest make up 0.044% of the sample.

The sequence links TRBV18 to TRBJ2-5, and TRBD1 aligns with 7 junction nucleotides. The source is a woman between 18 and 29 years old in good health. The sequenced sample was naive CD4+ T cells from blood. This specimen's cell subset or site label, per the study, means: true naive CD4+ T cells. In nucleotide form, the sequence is TGTGCCAGCTCACCGGGACAGACGCAAGAGACCCAGTACTTC. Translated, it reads CASSPGQTQETQYF. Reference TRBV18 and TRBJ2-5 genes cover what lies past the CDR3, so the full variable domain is NAGVMQNPRHLVRRRGQEARLRCSPMKGHSHVYWYRQLPEEGLKFMVYLQKENIIDESGMPKERFSAEFPKEGPSILRIQQVVRGDSAAYFCASSPGQTQETQYFGPGTRLLVL.